A selection of T cell receptor beta chains follows, all from one sample in a study of blood T cells in healthy people across ages. Each CDR3 protein gets one entry after TCRdb re-called the 5' RACE reads with MiXCR. Altogether about 1,800,000 distinct CDR3 sequences are present, roughly 28% being singletons, with the ten largest covering roughly 8%. The sample was blood. These receptors all stem from a woman aged 25 to 39 in good health. CDR3s include the opening cysteine and the closing phenylalanine or tryptophan. The D gene is left open where the match is weak. Size is stated for part of the rows, as once, few or many counts, or as a class when the clone is expanded.

CDR3 DNA	CDR3 protein	V gene	J gene	clone size	D gene
TGTGCCAGCAGTTTCCAGGACAGGGATTACGAGCAGTACTTC	CASSFQDRDYEQYF	TRBV27	TRBJ2-7	NA	TRBD1
TGCAGTGCTTCACAGGGACAGGGCGACGAGTACTTC	CSASQGQGDEYF	TRBV20-1	TRBJ2-7	NA	TRBD1
TGCGCCAGCAGCCCCACGGGACAGGGATTGAACACTGAAGCTTTCTTT	CASSPTGQGLNTEAFF	TRBV4-1	TRBJ1-1	few	TRBD1
TGTGCCAGCAGGCGAACCGGGACAACCTCCTACGAGCAGTACTTC	CASRRTGTTSYEQYF	TRBV28	TRBJ2-7	NA	NA
TGTGCCAGCCGGGAAATCGGGGTATATAGCAATCAGCCCCAGCATTTT	CASREIGVYSNQPQHF	TRBV27	TRBJ1-5	NA	NA
TGTGCCAGCAGCTTGGTTCAGGGGGACAATTCACCCCTCCACTTT	CASSLVQGDNSPLHF	TRBV5-6	TRBJ1-6	many	TRBD1
TGTGCCAGCAGGGAGACGACGGCACAAGAGACCCAGTACTTC	CASRETTAQETQYF	TRBV12-3/TRBV12-4	TRBJ2-5	few	NA
TGTGCCAGCAGTACCCGGACGGAGGGCTACACCTTC	CASSTRTEGYTF	TRBV6-1	TRBJ1-2	NA	NA
TGTGCCATCAGTGGCGGGACAGGAGACAATGAGCAGTTCTTC	CAISGGTGDNEQFF	TRBV10-3	TRBJ2-1	NA	TRBD1
TGCGCCAGCACCCAGGGAAGGAACACTGAAGCTTTCTTT	CASTQGRNTEAFF	TRBV5-1	TRBJ1-1	NA	NA
TGTGCCAGCAGCGGACCAAGGGACGGGAACACAGATACGCAGTATTTT	CASSGPRDGNTDTQYF	TRBV7-9	TRBJ2-3	NA	NA
TGTGCCAGCAGCCAAGACAGGGTGGAAGGTTCACCCCTCCACTTT	CASSQDRVEGSPLHF	TRBV3-1	TRBJ1-6	NA	NA
TGTGCCAGCAGCCAATCCGGGACAGGGGGAAATGAGCAGTTCTTC	CASSQSGTGGNEQFF	TRBV11-2	TRBJ2-1	NA	TRBD1
TGTGCCAGCAGCTTGGGCCAGGACCCAGTCTACGAGCAGTACTTC	CASSLGQDPVYEQYF	TRBV5-5	TRBJ2-7	few	NA
TGCAGTGCTAGAGAAGAAGGGAGCGGGCCCGCTCTGGGGGATGAGCAGTTCTTC	CSAREEGSGPALGDEQFF	TRBV20-1	TRBJ2-1	NA	NA
TGCAGTGCTAGACGATCTAGCGGGGGGTTGACGAATACGCAGTATTTT	CSARRSSGGLTNTQYF	TRBV20-1	TRBJ2-3	NA	TRBD2
TGCAGCGCCCTGAACCGGGGCTCGGGCGAGCAGTTCTTC	CSALNRGSGEQFF	TRBV29-1	TRBJ2-1	few	NA
TGTGCCACCAGCGGAGCCAGGGACCGGAGGCGCGAGCAGTACTTC	CATSGARDRRREQYF	TRBV15	TRBJ2-7	NA	NA
TGTGCCAGCAGCTTAGAGGGCCTCCACGAGCAGTACTTC	CASSLEGLHEQYF	TRBV7-9	TRBJ2-7	few	NA
TGCAGCGTTGAAGATCAGGGGGGGGATGAAAAACTGTTTTTT	CSVEDQGGDEKLFF	TRBV29-1	TRBJ1-4	NA	TRBD1
TGTGCCAGCAGCTTAGTCGGGCCGCCGGGTGACGAAAAACTGTTTTTT	CASSLVGPPGDEKLFF	TRBV7-9	TRBJ1-4	NA	NA
TGCAGTGCTCCGGCGGCGGGACAGTATAATTCACCCCTCCACTTT	CSAPAAGQYNSPLHF	TRBV20-1	TRBJ1-6	few	TRBD1
TGTGCCAGCAGTTTTTACAGGGCGGGGGAAGCTTTCTTT	CASSFYRAGEAFF	TRBV12-3/TRBV12-4	TRBJ1-1	NA	NA
TGTGCCAGCAGCCAAAATAGCGGGGGCACAGATACGCAGTATTTT	CASSQNSGGTDTQYF	TRBV3-1	TRBJ2-3	few	TRBD2
TGTGCCAGCAGCTTAGGGGGGGCACCCAGTGGGCAGTACTTC	CASSLGGAPSGQYF	TRBV7-9	TRBJ2-7	NA	NA
TGTGCCAGCAACCCGGGACTGGAAGAGACCCAGTACTTC	CASNPGLEETQYF	TRBV12-3/TRBV12-4	TRBJ2-5	NA	NA
TGTGCCAGCAGCTCAACTAGCATGCGCCAAGAGACCCAGTACTTC	CASSSTSMRQETQYF	TRBV7-2	TRBJ2-5	NA	NA
TGTGCCAGCCTAAAAGACAGGGTTCTGATTAACGAGCAGTACTTC	CASLKDRVLINEQYF	TRBV6-5	TRBJ2-7	few	TRBD1
TGTGCCAGCAGCTCTGAGGAGATAGGGGTAACTAATGAAAAACTGTTTTTT	CASSSEEIGVTNEKLFF	TRBV5-5	TRBJ1-4	NA	NA